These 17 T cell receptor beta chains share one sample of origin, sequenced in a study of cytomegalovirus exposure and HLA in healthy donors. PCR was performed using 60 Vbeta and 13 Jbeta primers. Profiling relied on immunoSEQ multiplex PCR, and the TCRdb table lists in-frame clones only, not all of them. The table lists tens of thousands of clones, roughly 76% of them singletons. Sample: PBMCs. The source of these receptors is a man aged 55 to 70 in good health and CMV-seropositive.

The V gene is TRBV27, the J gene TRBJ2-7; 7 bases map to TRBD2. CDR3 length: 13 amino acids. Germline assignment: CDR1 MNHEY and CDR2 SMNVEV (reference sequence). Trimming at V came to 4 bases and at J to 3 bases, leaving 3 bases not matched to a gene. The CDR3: CASSYSSGYEQYF. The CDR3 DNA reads TGTGCCAGCAGTTACTCTAGCGGCTACGAGCAGTACTTC.

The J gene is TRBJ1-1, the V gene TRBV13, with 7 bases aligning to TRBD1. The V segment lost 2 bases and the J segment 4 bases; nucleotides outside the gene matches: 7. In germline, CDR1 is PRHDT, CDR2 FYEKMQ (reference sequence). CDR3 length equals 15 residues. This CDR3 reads CASSLKGAGTTEAFF. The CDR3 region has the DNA TGTGCCAGCAGCTTAAAGGGGGCAGGGACCACTGAAGCTTTCTTT.

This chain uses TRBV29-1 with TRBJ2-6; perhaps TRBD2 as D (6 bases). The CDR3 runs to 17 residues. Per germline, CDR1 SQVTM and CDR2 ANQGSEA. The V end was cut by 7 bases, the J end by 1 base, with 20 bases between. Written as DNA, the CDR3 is TGCAGCGCAAGGCCCGGGGGAGCCGGATCTGGGGCCAACGTCCTGACTTTC. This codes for CSARPGGAGSGANVLTF. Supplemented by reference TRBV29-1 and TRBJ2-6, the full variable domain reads SAVISQKPSRDICQRGTSLTIQCQVDSQVTMMFWYRQQPGQSLTLIATANQGSEATYESGFVIDKFPISRPNLTFSTLTVSNMSPEDSSIYLCSARPGGAGSGANVLTFGAGSRLTVL.

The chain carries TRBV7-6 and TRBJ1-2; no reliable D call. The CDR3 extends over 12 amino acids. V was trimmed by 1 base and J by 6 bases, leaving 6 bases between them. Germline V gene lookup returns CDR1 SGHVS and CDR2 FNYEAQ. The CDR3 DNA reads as TGTGCCAGCAGCTTAGGGGGAGATGGCTACACCTTC. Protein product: CASSLGGDGYTF.

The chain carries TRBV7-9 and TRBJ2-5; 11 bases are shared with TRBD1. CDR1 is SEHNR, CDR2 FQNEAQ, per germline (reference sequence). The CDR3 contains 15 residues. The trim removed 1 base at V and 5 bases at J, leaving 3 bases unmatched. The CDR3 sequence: CASSLVGTGGETQYF. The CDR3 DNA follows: TGTGCCAGCAGCTTAGTCGGGACAGGGGGGGAGACCCAGTACTTC. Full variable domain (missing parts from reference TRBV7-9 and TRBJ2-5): DTGVSQNPRHKITKRGQNVTFRCDPISEHNRLYWYRQTLGQGPEFLTYFQNEAQLEKSRLLSDRFSAERPKGSFSTLEIQRTEQGDSAMYLCASSLVGTGGETQYFGPGTRLLVL.

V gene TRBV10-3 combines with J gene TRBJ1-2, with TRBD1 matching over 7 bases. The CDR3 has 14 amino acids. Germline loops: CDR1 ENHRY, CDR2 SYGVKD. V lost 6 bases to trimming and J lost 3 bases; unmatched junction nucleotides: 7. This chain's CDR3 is CAISGTAIYYGYTF. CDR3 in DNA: TGTGCCATCAGCGGGACAGCGATCTACTATGGCTACACCTTC.

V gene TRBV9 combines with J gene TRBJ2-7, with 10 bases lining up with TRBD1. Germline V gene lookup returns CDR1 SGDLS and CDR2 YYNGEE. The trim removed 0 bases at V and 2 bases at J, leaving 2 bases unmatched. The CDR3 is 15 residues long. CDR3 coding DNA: TGTGCCAGCAGCGTAGGGGGACAGGGGACCTACGAGCAGTACTTC. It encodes CASSVGGQGTYEQYF.

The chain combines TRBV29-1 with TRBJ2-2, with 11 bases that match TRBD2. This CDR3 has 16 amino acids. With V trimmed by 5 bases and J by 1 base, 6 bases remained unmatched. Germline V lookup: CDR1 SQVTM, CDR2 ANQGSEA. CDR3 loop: CSVTGTSGLNTGELFF. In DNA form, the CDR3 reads TGCAGCGTTACAGGGACTAGCGGCCTGAACACCGGGGAGCTGTTTTTT.

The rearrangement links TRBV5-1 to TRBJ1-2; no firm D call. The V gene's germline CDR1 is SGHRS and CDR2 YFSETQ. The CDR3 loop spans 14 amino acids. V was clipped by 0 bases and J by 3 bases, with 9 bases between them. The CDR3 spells CASSLGPRDYGYTF. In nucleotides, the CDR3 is TGCGCCAGCAGCTTGGGTCCGAGAGACTATGGCTACACCTTC.

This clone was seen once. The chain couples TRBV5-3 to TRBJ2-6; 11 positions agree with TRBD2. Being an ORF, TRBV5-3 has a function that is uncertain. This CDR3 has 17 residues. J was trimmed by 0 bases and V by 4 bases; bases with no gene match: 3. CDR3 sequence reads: CARSLAGGGSGANVLTF. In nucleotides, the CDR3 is TGTGCCAGAAGCCTAGCGGGGGGCGGCTCTGGGGCCAACGTCCTGACTTTC.

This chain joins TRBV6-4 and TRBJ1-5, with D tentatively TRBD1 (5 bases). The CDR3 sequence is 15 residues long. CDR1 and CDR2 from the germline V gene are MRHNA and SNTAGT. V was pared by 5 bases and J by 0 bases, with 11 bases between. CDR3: CASSPGGDSNQPQHF. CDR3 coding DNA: TGTGCCAGCAGTCCGGGGGGAGATAGCAATCAGCCCCAGCATTTT.

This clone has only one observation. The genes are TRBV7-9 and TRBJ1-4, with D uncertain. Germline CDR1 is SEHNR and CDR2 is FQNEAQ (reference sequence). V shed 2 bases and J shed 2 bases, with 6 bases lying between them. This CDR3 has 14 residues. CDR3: CASSLSSTNEKLFF. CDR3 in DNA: TGTGCCAGCAGCTTAAGCTCGACTAATGAAAAACTGTTTTTT.

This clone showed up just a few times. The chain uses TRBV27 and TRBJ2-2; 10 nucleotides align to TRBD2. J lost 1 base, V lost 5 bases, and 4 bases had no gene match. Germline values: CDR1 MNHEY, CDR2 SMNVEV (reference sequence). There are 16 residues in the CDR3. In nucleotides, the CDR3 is TGTGCCAGCAGTCCTAGACTAGCGGGGAACACCGGGGAGCTGTTTTTT. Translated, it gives CASSPRLAGNTGELFF.

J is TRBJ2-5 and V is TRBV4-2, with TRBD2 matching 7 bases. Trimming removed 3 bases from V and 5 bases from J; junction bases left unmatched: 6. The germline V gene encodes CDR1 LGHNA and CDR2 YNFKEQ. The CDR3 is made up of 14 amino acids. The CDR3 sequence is CASSQPSSGETQYF. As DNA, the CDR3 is TGTGCCAGCAGCCAGCCCTCTAGCGGCGAGACCCAGTACTTC.

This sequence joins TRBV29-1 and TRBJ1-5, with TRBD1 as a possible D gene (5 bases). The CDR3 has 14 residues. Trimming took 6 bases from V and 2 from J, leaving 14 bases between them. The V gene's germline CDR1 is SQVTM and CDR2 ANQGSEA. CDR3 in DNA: TGCAGCGTGGATTCAGGGATCGGCAATCAGCCCCAGCATTTT. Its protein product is CSVDSGIGNQPQHF. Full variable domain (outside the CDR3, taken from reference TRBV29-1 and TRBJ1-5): SAVISQKPSRDICQRGTSLTIQCQVDSQVTMMFWYRQQPGQSLTLIATANQGSEATYESGFVIDKFPISRPNLTFSTLTVSNMSPEDSSIYLCSVDSGIGNQPQHFGDGTRLSIL.

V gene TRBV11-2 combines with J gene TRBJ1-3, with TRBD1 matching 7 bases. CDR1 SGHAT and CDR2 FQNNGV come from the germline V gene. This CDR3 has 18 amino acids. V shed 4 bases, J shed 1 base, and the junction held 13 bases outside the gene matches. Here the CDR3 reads CASSYRDSVWASGNTIYF. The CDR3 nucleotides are TGTGCCAGCAGCTACCGGGACAGTGTGTGGGCGTCTGGAAACACCATATATTTT.

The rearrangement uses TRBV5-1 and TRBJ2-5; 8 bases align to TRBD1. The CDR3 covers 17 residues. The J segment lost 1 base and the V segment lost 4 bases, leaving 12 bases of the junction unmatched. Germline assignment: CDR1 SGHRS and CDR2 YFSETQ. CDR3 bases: TGCGCCAGCAGCCTGGGACAGGCCCAACTTTTCCAAGAGACCCAGTACTTC. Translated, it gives CASSLGQAQLFQETQYF.